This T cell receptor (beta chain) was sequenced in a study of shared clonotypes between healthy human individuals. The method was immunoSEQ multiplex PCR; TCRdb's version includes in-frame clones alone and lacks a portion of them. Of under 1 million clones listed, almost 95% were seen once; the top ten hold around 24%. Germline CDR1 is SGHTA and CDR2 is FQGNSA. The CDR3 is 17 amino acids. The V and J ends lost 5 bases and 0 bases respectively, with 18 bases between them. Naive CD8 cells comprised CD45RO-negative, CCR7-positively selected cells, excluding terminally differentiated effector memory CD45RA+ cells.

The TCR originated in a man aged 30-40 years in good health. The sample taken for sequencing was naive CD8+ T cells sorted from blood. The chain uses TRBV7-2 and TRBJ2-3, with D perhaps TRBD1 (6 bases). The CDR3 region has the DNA TGTGCCAGCAGCCCCATCCTGACAGGCCGAAGCACAGATACGCAGTATTTT. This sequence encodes CASSPILTGRSTDTQYF.